The 26 T cell receptor beta chains given below trace back to one sample, sequenced in a study of shared T cell receptors in the human thymus. Generated by immunoSEQ multiplex PCR, the TCRdb table keeps only in-frame clones and is missing some. Here the sample spans about 730,000 clones, 75% to 90% being singletons. These same records also appear under a second study, on human thymus T cells.

The sequenced sample was thymocytes. The receptors originated from a girl less than two years old with a congenital heart defect.

The chain carries TRBV21-1 and TRBJ1-5; the table's D call, TRBD1, has no DNA check behind it. TRBV21-1 is an annotated pseudogene. CDR3 length equals 22 residues. The CDR3 coding sequence is TGTGCCAGCAGCCCCCTAAACGCCCACCGAGGCAACAGGGACCTAAACAATCAGCCCCAGCATTTT. It codes for CASSPLNAHRGNRDLNNQPQHF.

The chain employs TRBV28 and TRBJ2-7; D is perhaps TRBD1 (6 bases). V lost 5 bases and J 3 bases, leaving 17 bases between the germline ends. CDR1 MDHEN and CDR2 SYDVKM come from the germline V gene. The CDR3 contains 15 residues. The CDR3 DNA sequence: TGTGCCAGCAGTCCTACAGGGATCGATTACTACGAGCAGTACTTC. It translates to CASSPTGIDYYEQYF.

The rearrangement links TRBV5-6 to TRBJ1-2, with a tentative D call TRBD1 (6 bases). The CDR3 extends over 13 amino acids. V shed 4 bases and J shed 4 bases, with 11 bases lying between them. Germline V gene lookup returns CDR1 SGHDT and CDR2 YYEEEE. The DNA for the CDR3 is TGTGCCAGCAGCATACAGGGTACCTATGGCTACACCTTC. This gives the protein CASSIQGTYGYTF.

This clone came up a few times. The chain joins TRBV27 to TRBJ1-5, with D maybe TRBD1 (6 bases). The ends were cut back, 6 bases at V and 1 base at J, with 13 bases in the middle. The CDR3 covers 15 residues. CDR1 and CDR2 from the germline V gene are MNHEY and SMNVEV (reference sequence). CDR3 residues: CASSLRQDSNQPQHF. The CDR3, as DNA: TGTGCCAGCAGCCTACGACAGGACAGCAATCAGCCCCAGCATTTT.

The J gene is TRBJ2-7, the V gene TRBV4-1, with 9 bases aligning to TRBD1. The CDR3 length is 15 residues. V lost 1 base, J lost 6 bases, and 7 bases stayed unmatched. CDR1 is MGHRA, CDR2 YSYEKL, per germline. The CDR3 DNA reads as TGCGCCAGCAGCCAAGGTCTGGGACAGGGTTGCGAGCAGTACTTC. It translates to CASSQGLGQGCEQYF.

The CDR3 region has the DNA TGCAGCGTTGGAAATCGCCGGGACAGGTACGAGCAGTACTTC. Residues: CSVGNRRDRYEQYF. V is TRBV29-1 and J is TRBJ2-7; 8 bases match TRBD1. Germline CDR1 and CDR2: SQVTM and ANQGSEA. The J segment lost 4 bases and the V segment lost 4 bases, leaving 9 bases of the junction unmatched. This CDR3 is built from 14 residues.

The chain has TRBV29-1 and TRBJ2-2; TRBD2 is a possible D gene (7 bases). Germline V CDR1 and CDR2: SQVTM, ANQGSEA. V shed 1 base and J shed 5 bases, with 20 bases lying between them. The CDR3 has 17 amino acids. CDR3 sequence: CSVEAGMGGGGTGELFF. The CDR3 coding sequence is TGCAGCGTTGAAGCCGGGATGGGAGGGGGGGGGACCGGGGAGCTGTTTTTT.

The rearrangement uses TRBV13 and TRBJ2-1; 7 bases align to TRBD2. V shed 5 bases, J shed 3 bases, and the junction held 7 bases outside the gene matches. The CDR3 has 15 amino acids. The germline V gene encodes CDR1 PRHDT and CDR2 FYEKMQ (reference sequence). CDR3 in amino acids: CASSRIGLDYNEQFF. The CDR3, as DNA: TGTGCCAGCAGCCGTATAGGACTAGACTACAATGAGCAGTTCTTC.

This chain uses TRBV11-1 with TRBJ1-1; 7 bases line up with TRBD1. Germline V gene lookup returns CDR1 SGHAT and CDR2 FQDESV (reference sequence). Trimming removed 4 bases from V and 9 bases from J; junction bases left unmatched: 14. This CDR3 region has 15 residues. In DNA, the CDR3 is TGTGCCAGCAGCTCACCGGACAGGTTTGGCCCTCAAGCTTTCTTT. Translated: CASSSPDRFGPQAFF.

The J gene is TRBJ1-2, the V gene TRBV27; weak D call: TRBD1 (5 bases). The CDR3 contains 11 residues. V lost 7 bases and J lost 5, with 8 bases in between. The germline gives CDR1 MNHEY, CDR2 SMNVEV (reference sequence). CDR3 loop: CASTSGYGYTF. The CDR3, as DNA: TGTGCCAGCACCTCAGGGTATGGCTACACCTTC.

This chain connects TRBV18 to TRBJ1-1, with 7 nucleotides matching TRBD1. From germline, CDR1 is KGHSH and CDR2 LQKENI. The V gene end was trimmed by 4 bases and the J gene end by 0 bases; junction bases not matched to a gene: 14. This CDR3 spans 18 amino acids. CDR3 nucleotides: TGTGCCAGCTCACTTTGGGACAGCCACCCTCTCCTGAACACTGAAGCTTTCTTT. Amino acids: CASSLWDSHPLLNTEAFF. Full variable domain (rest looked up from reference TRBV18 and TRBJ1-1): NAGVMQNPRHLVRRRGQEARLRCSPMKGHSHVYWYRQLPEEGLKFMVYLQKENIIDESGMPKERFSAEFPKEGPSILRIQQVVRGDSAAYFCASSLWDSHPLLNTEAFFGQGTRLTVV.

The rearrangement links TRBV2 to TRBJ2-3; perhaps TRBD1 as D (6 bases). The CDR3 extends over 16 amino acids. V lost 8 bases and J lost 0, with 18 bases in between. The germline V gene has CDR1 SNHLY and CDR2 FYNNEI. The CDR3 coding sequence is TGTGCCAGCCCACCATGGTGGGGGCGGAGCACAGATACGCAGTATTTT. It specifies CASPPWWGRSTDTQYF.

This clone occurred once. The chain recombines TRBV23-1 with TRBJ1-2; D might be TRBD1 (5 bases). TRBV23-1 is assigned to the ORF class and has an uncertain function. V was clipped by 4 bases and J by 2 bases, with 14 bases between them. The CDR3 runs 15 residues. CDR3 in amino acids: CASSLKTEPNYGYTF. The CDR3 coding sequence is TGCGCCAGCAGTCTAAAGACAGAACCAAACTATGGCTACACCTTC.

This sequence joins TRBV30 and TRBJ2-2; D is possibly TRBD2 (6 bases). The CDR3 is 13 amino acids. CDR1 is GTSNPN, CDR2 SVGIG, per germline (reference sequence). V shed 2 bases and J shed 7 bases, with 11 bases lying between them. The CDR3 DNA reads as TGTGCCTGGAGTCAGACGGACTACGGGGAGCTGTTTTTT. Its protein product is CAWSQTDYGELFF.

The V call is TRBV9, the J call TRBJ1-1; 9 bases map to TRBD1. CDR1 SGDLS and CDR2 YYNGEE come from the germline V gene. Trimming at V came to 4 bases and at J to 4 bases, leaving 11 bases not matched to a gene. The CDR3 consists of 16 residues. The CDR3 is CASSPRTGEASTEAFF. For the CDR3, the DNA is TGTGCCAGCAGCCCCAGGACAGGGGAGGCGAGCACTGAAGCTTTCTTT.

Note on this clone: One end of the junction varies from germline; a read error may be responsible. The chain joins TRBV6-1 to TRBJ1-2, with TRBD1 matching 8 bases. Germline V CDR1 and CDR2: MNHNS, SASEGT. CDR3 length: 8 residues. CDR3 coding DNA: TGTGCCAGCACGACAGGGGTCTTC. Translated: CASTTGVF.

The genes are TRBV10-2 and TRBJ2-2; the D gene is possibly TRBD1 (5 bases). V was trimmed by 11 bases and J by 5 bases, leaving 18 bases between them. Per germline, CDR1 WSHSY and CDR2 SAAADI. The CDR3 length is 14 residues. In DNA form, the CDR3 reads TGCGCCGTACCTGGGCAGGGCAAAACCGGGGAGCTGTTTTTT. Translating gives CAVPGQGKTGELFF.

The chain has TRBV19 and TRBJ1-6, with 10 bases lining up with TRBD1. Per germline, CDR1 LNHDA and CDR2 SQIVND (reference sequence). The CDR3 runs to 16 residues. The ends lost 3 bases at V and 10 bases at J; junction bases unmatched: 9. The CDR3 region is CASSIRWDRGNSPLHF. Here the CDR3 DNA reads TGTGCCAGTAGTATCCGTTGGGACAGGGGAAACTCACCCCTCCACTTT.

The sample holds a few counts of this clone. The chain has TRBV7-7 and TRBJ2-2, with 9 positions matching TRBD1. This CDR3 has 14 amino acids. The trim removed 11 bases at V and 8 bases at J, leaving 12 bases unmatched. CDR1 SSHAT and CDR2 FNYEAQ come from the germline V gene (reference sequence). The CDR3, as DNA: TGTGCCGTCCACAGGGGGCTTTTTCCTGGGGAGCTGTTTTTT. Encoded protein: CAVHRGLFPGELFF.

This clone was seen a single time. The chain uses TRBV18 and TRBJ2-7; the match to TRBD1 covers 8 bases. This CDR3 is 16 amino acids long. V gave up 3 bases and J gave up 3 bases; unmatched junction bases: 10. The germline V gene encodes CDR1 KGHSH and CDR2 LQKENI. The CDR3 DNA reads as TGTGCCAGCTCACCTCCCCCGGGACAGGCGAGCTACGAGCAGTACTTC. Its translation is CASSPPPGQASYEQYF.

This clone was detected only once. CDR3 DNA sequence: TGCGCCAGCAGCTTCGCGGGGGGCGGGACGCAGTATTTT. Amino acids: CASSFAGGGTQYF. The chain joins TRBV5-1 to TRBJ2-3, with TRBD2 matching 8 bases. V was pared by 2 bases and J by 9 bases, with 5 bases of the junction left unmatched. The CDR3 has 13 amino acids. Per the germline V gene, CDR1 is SGHRS and CDR2 is YFSETQ.

The J gene is TRBJ1-1, the V gene TRBV18; D possibly corresponds to TRBD1 (6 bases). Germline V gene sequence: CDR1 KGHSH, CDR2 LQKENI. Trimming took off 3 bases at V and 3 bases at J, with 14 bases between the two ends. The CDR3 runs to 15 residues. The CDR3 bases are TGTGCCAGCTCACCGTACTGGGGGCCTTACACTGAAGCTTTCTTT. Its protein product is CASSPYWGPYTEAFF.

This clone was seen a handful of times. This chain joins TRBV5-1 and TRBJ1-2; 12 nucleotides line up with TRBD1. The V gene end was trimmed by 7 bases and the J gene end by 4 bases; junction bases not matched to a gene: 5. Germline CDR1 reads SGHRS; CDR2 reads YFSETQ. CDR3 length equals 14 residues. The CDR3 coding sequence is TGCGCCAGCGGGGGACAGGGGGCCCTCTATGGCTACACCTTC. As protein: CASGGQGALYGYTF.

This chain uses TRBV5-5 with TRBJ2-7, with D possibly being TRBD1 (5 bases). The CDR3 spans 15 residues. Germline CDR1 is SGHKS and CDR2 is YYEKEE (reference sequence). V was clipped by 1 base and J by 1 base, with 12 bases between them. The CDR3 region is CASSLSQGESYEQYF. The CDR3 bases are TGTGCCAGCAGCTTGAGTCAGGGCGAGTCCTACGAGCAGTACTTC.

The chain carries TRBV4-3 and TRBJ2-3; 10 bases agree with TRBD2. V lost 0 bases, J lost 10 bases, and 7 bases stayed unmatched. There are 15 residues in the CDR3. Germline V gene data show CDR1 as LGHNA and CDR2 as YSLEER. CDR3 sequence reads: CASSQDAPLAGAQYF. CDR3 bases: TGCGCCAGCAGCCAAGACGCCCCTCTAGCGGGGGCGCAGTATTTT.

The chain joins TRBV19 to TRBJ1-2; D not certain. This CDR3 is built from 15 residues. Germline CDR1 LNHDA, CDR2 SQIVND (reference sequence). Between the trimmed V and J ends, which lost 1 base and 4 bases, there was a span of 13 bases. Written as DNA, the CDR3 is TGTGCCAGTAGTATAGGTATACCTTGGGCCTATGGCTACACCTTC. Encoded protein: CASSIGIPWAYGYTF.